This T cell receptor beta chain was profiled in a study of cytotoxic CD8 clonotypes in ibrutinib-treated CLL. Repertoires were generated with immunoSEQ multiplex PCR, while TCRdb's copy carries only in-frame clones and drops some. Of roughly 40,000 clones in the sample, approximately 70% were seen once. Investigators sourced 1.5 to 2.5 micrograms of genomic DNA from cryopreserved PBMCs for TCR beta libraries. V was cut by 1 base and J by 4 bases, with 14 bases left in between. The CDR3 has 16 amino acids. CDR1 and CDR2 (germline): MNHNS, SASEGT. The specimen was PBMCs, collected after 12 months of ibrutinib treatment. The receptor was isolated from a human donor with chronic lymphocytic leukemia. The chain links TRBV6-1 to TRBJ1-3; D possibly corresponds to TRBD1 (5 bases). The CDR3: CASSEGPLEGGNTIYF. The CDR3 nucleotides read TGTGCCAGCAGTGAAGGACCATTGGAGGGGGGAAACACCATATATTTT.